This is a list of T cell receptor beta chains from one sample in a study of T-cell reconstitution after alpha-beta-depleted transplantation in children. TCRdb processed the PCR reads anew with MiXCR; each CDR3 protein has one entry. The data hold 85,000 to 120,000 distinct CDR3 sequences, with 6% observed a single time. The input for sequencing was PBMCs, mostly from graft donor cells, taken 60 days after TCRalphabeta/CD19-depleted stem cell transplant. Receptors were obtained from a female patient aged 2-15 years who had a stem cell transplant for Fanconi anemia, so the T cells may come from the graft donor. The CDR3 runs from the conserved cysteine through the conserved F or W.

TRBJ1-1,TRBV9,CASSVAGRATEAFF
TRBJ1-1,TRBV5-1,CASSAQQGLRAEAFF
TRBJ2-5,TRBV28,CASSPLTSQETQYF
TRBJ2-7,TRBV14,CASSPLNLLYEQYF
TRBJ2-5,TRBV7-2,CASSLSIGTGYGETQYF
TRBJ2-5,TRBV15,CATSRDRVQETQYF
TRBJ2-5,TRBV6-5,CASSPRLAEETQYF
TRBJ2-2,TRBV20-1,CSARERINTGELFF
TRBJ1-2,TRBV29-1,CSVEEQGYGGYTF
TRBJ2-4,TRBV4-1,CASSQEGVPNIQYF
TRBJ2-1,TRBV19,CASSPRDRGRRDEQFF
TRBJ2-1,TRBV5-4,CASSLAAGRHNEQFF
TRBJ2-4,TRBV4-2,CASSRVGGLGTDIQYF
TRBJ2-2,TRBV3-1,CASSHATVAGELFF
TRBJ2-1,TRBV11-2,CASSFSAGGEQFF
TRBJ1-2,TRBV20-1,CSARDPLDATYGYTF
TRBJ2-3,TRBV28,CASSFPPGRPNTDTQYF
TRBJ2-5,TRBV5-1,CASSWGGLAETQYF
TRBJ2-1,TRBV7-2,CASSNTGGSYNEQFF
TRBJ2-5,TRBV4-2,CASSQEGFRIYSGGEETQYF
TRBJ2-2,TRBV24-1,CATSDWDRGLNTGELFF
TRBJ2-3,TRBV24-1,CATSDLLADTQYF
TRBJ2-3,TRBV20-1,CSAREGGNTQYF
TRBJ2-5,TRBV3-1,CASSQNSVGGPYQETQYF
TRBJ1-1,TRBV6-5,CASSTDREGTEAFF
TRBJ1-6,TRBV12-3/TRBV12-4,CASSRQGSSYNSPLHF
TRBJ2-2,TRBV28,CASTSGLIRPITGELFF
TRBJ2-5,TRBV10-2,CASSESGLLRTQYF
TRBJ2-1,TRBV3-1,CASSQTSQNEQFF
TRBJ2-6,TRBV2,CASSDRSSGANVLTF
TRBJ1-1,TRBV28,CASSLEPGQRKAFF
TRBJ2-2,TRBV7-2,CASSLTGNLGELFF
TRBJ2-2,TRBV20-1,CSARDRGAHTGELFF
TRBJ2-7,TRBV2,CASLSARPGRDEQYF
TRBJ2-3,TRBV20-1,CSEIGRVPDTQYF
TRBJ2-7,TRBV7-2,CASSLVGEQYF
TRBJ2-1,TRBV27,CASVTSGGNEQFF
TRBJ2-5,TRBV20-1,CSARDGGSQETQYF
TRBJ2-1,TRBV12-3/TRBV12-4,CASSFTDSGGAGFF
TRBJ2-1,TRBV19,CASSIGLAGGPFYNEQFF
TRBJ2-7,TRBV18,CASSHAGTGGYEQYF
TRBJ2-2,TRBV12-3/TRBV12-4,CASRPGGLYTGELFF
TRBJ1-2,TRBV10-3,CAISAGAGYTF
TRBJ2-6,TRBV4-2,CASSQDFGTPTWANVLTF
TRBJ2-1,TRBV10-1,CASSEDYPSERERGNEQFF
TRBJ2-2,TRBV7-7,CASSLARAGSTRNTGELFF
TRBJ2-1,TRBV28,CASSPPGPFVGRYNEQFF
TRBJ2-3,TRBV10-1,CASSESSAASTDTQYF
TRBJ2-1,TRBV7-9,CASSLGQGIYNEQFF
TRBJ2-3,TRBV18,CASSPLEDTQYF
TRBJ2-1,TRBV4-1,CASSQSAIHLAYNEQFF
TRBJ2-3,TRBV5-1,CASSLAPSATDTQYF
TRBJ2-1,TRBV9,CASSASASYNEQFF
TRBJ2-3,TRBV29-1,CSVEGSGGNTDTQYF
TRBJ2-5,TRBV7-9,CASSRRGQETQYF